Listed here is a single T cell receptor (beta chain). Produced via immunoSEQ multiplex PCR; TCRdb's table is partial and in-frame only. Of about 76,000 clones listed, around 78% are singletons. These data come from a study of blood T cell repertoires in COVID-19. Germline V lookup: CDR1 SGHRS, CDR2 YFSETQ. This CDR3 region has 14 residues. V lost 0 bases and J 5 bases, leaving 11 bases between the germline ends. Sequencing was done on a sample of peripheral blood. The chain links TRBV5-1 to TRBJ2-5; D remains unclear. This TCR came from a human donor in a cohort sampled during active COVID-19. The CDR3 coding sequence is TGCGCCAGCAGCTTGGGAGGCGTTGGGGAGACCCAGTACTTC. Translating it yields CASSLGGVGETQYF.